This record concerns one T cell receptor beta chain sequence. Its antigen is still unknown. The V gene's germline CDR1 is MNHGY and CDR2 SAAAGT. V lost 7 bases and J lost 4; bases outside the gene matches: 18. There are 18 residues in the CDR3. This specimen comes from a study of T cell repertoires in cytomegalovirus infection. In the study overall: CMV epitopes used comprised recently identified HLA-C-restricted ones and well-studied HLA-B-restricted ones. It was the public TCR beta signatures that indicated both CMV infection and matching HLA type.

TCRdb ran MiXCR on the reads and lists one entry per CDR3 protein. This sample has hundreds of thousands of distinct CDR3 sequences; around 35% occur once, and the top ten carry 18%. Study-level points and caveats: Ex vivo responses were dominated by HLA-C-restricted CMV-specific TCR beta clonotypes. Frequencies of public TCR beta families were cumulated, and this identified carriers of CMV plus the relevant HLA.

This clonotype was obtained from a human donor in good health (CMV status not recorded). Some clones in this sample may be carry-over from other donors' samples. This material consisted of cultured PBMCs, taken from culture after CMV antigen stimulation. The chain uses TRBV6-8 and TRBJ2-1; 8 bases fit TRBD2. The CDR3 DNA reads TGTGCCAGCACCCCCGAATATGGCGGGGGGAATTTTTACAATGAGCAGTTCTTC. It encodes CASTPEYGGGNFYNEQFF.